Below are 9 T cell receptor beta chains sequenced from a single sample in a study of T cells after posttransplantation cyclophosphamide. Method: immunoSEQ multiplex PCR; TCRdb's copy keeps in-frame clones and lacks some. Among some 66,000 clones, approximately 92% were seen once, and the ten largest hold under 3%. The specimen sequenced was PBMCs. Source of these receptors: a woman in her thirties in good health and a related stem cell transplant donor.

The chain couples TRBV4-3 to TRBJ2-2; 14 bases align to TRBD2. V lost 4 bases and J lost 6; bases outside the gene matches: 7. Per the germline V gene, CDR1 is LGHNA and CDR2 is YSLEER. CDR3 length: 17 residues. This CDR3 reads CASSRRLAGGQAGELFF. The CDR3, as DNA: TGCGCCAGCAGCCGGAGACTAGCGGGGGGGCAAGCCGGGGAGCTGTTTTTT.

This clone has more than one count but fewer than ten. The V call is TRBV15, the J call TRBJ2-2, with a tentative D call TRBD1 (5 bases). With 4 bases removed from V and 7 bases from J, the gap between germline ends came to 19 bases. The length of the CDR3 is 16 residues. Germline CDR1 and CDR2: LNHNV and YYDKDF (reference sequence). The CDR3 DNA reads TGTGCCACCAGCAACCGACAGATACCCACCGTCGGGGAGCTGTTTTTT. This sequence encodes CATSNRQIPTVGELFF. Combining the CDR3 with reference TRBV15 and TRBJ2-2 gives the whole variable domain DAMVIQNPRYQVTQFGKPVTLSCSQTLNHNVMYWYQQKSSQAPKLLFHYYDKDFNNEADTPDNFQSRRPNTSFCFLDIRSPGLGDTAMYLCATSNRQIPTVGELFFGEGSRLTVL.

V usage is TRBV4-3 and J usage is TRBJ2-1; TRBD1 matches at 8 bases. Germline V gene data show CDR1 as LGHNA and CDR2 as YSLEER. CDR3 size: 14 residues. J was trimmed by 5 bases and V by 4 bases; bases with no gene match: 4. The chain's CDR3 is CASSPGTGNNEQFF. The CDR3 DNA is TGCGCCAGCAGCCCCGGGACAGGCAACAATGAGCAGTTCTTC.

The V call is TRBV2, the J call TRBJ1-2; D is perhaps TRBD1 (5 bases). CDR3 length: 13 amino acids. V dropped 6 bases and J dropped 3 bases, with 11 bases sitting between them. Per the germline V gene, CDR1 is SNHLY and CDR2 is FYNNEI. In DNA, the CDR3 is TGTGCCAGCAGCGCAGGGACGGACTATGGCTACACCTTC. As protein: CASSAGTDYGYTF.

V and J are TRBV9 and TRBJ2-4; 16 bases are a match to TRBD2. Germline V lookup: CDR1 SGDLS, CDR2 YYNGEE. The CDR3 extends over 20 amino acids. The ends lost 3 bases at V and 0 bases at J; junction bases unmatched: 9. CDR3 sequence: CASSAGSGTSGGVAKNIQYF. The CDR3 bases are TGTGCCAGCAGCGCCGGTTCCGGGACTAGCGGGGGGGTAGCCAAAAACATTCAGTACTTC.

The V call is TRBV7-8, the J call TRBJ2-5, with TRBD1 as a possible D gene (5 bases). The CDR3 totals 17 residues. V shed 1 base and J shed 1 base, with 16 bases lying between them. Germline CDR1 is SGHVS and CDR2 is FQNEAQ. The CDR3 bases are TGTGCCAGCAGCTTAGTACCGTGGGGCGCGCCCCAAGAGACCCAGTACTTC. Translated: CASSLVPWGAPQETQYF.

This chain uses TRBV6-1 with TRBJ2-5; 9 bases are shared with TRBD2. The CDR3 runs 15 residues. CDR1 and CDR2 (germline): MNHNS, SASEGT. V shed 2 bases and J 1 base; nucleotides not matched to a gene: 2. The CDR3 loop reads CASSELAGIQETQYF. CDR3 bases: TGTGCCAGCAGTGAACTAGCGGGGATCCAAGAGACCCAGTACTTC.

This chain joins TRBV7-9 and TRBJ2-7; D gene unclear. Deletions cut 1 base from V and 5 bases from J, with 9 bases between. This CDR3 comprises 13 residues. In germline, CDR1 is SEHNR, CDR2 FQNEAQ (reference sequence). The CDR3 bases are TGTGCCAGCAGCTTAGGGTTAGGCGACGAGCAGTACTTC. Translated, it gives CASSLGLGDEQYF.

The chain employs TRBV19 and TRBJ1-1; D might be TRBD1 (5 bases). The CDR3 runs to 15 residues. The ends were cut back, 1 base at V and 4 bases at J, with 13 bases in the middle. Germline assignment: CDR1 LNHDA and CDR2 SQIVND (reference sequence). CDR3 residues: CASSIVAGFSTEAFF. The DNA of the CDR3 is TGTGCCAGTAGTATAGTAGCAGGGTTTAGCACTGAAGCTTTCTTT.